Reported below is one TCR beta chain. This sample is part of a study of control samples from healthy donors and cancer patients. Clones were read by immunoSEQ multiplex PCR, and TCRdb kept only the in-frame ones, dropping some. This sample has some 49,000 clones, with around 86% found just once. CDR1 is WSHSY, CDR2 SAAADI, per germline. CDR3 length: 15 amino acids. Trimming stripped 6 bases from V and 0 bases from J, with 12 bases between. Input material: PBMCs. The chain couples TRBV10-2 to TRBJ1-3; a possible D gene is TRBD1 (6 bases). The sequence derives from a woman aged 45-65 years with lung cancer. CDR3 DNA sequence: TGCGCCAGCAGGGACCGGGACACCTCTGGAAACACCATATATTTT. It codes for CASRDRDTSGNTIYF.